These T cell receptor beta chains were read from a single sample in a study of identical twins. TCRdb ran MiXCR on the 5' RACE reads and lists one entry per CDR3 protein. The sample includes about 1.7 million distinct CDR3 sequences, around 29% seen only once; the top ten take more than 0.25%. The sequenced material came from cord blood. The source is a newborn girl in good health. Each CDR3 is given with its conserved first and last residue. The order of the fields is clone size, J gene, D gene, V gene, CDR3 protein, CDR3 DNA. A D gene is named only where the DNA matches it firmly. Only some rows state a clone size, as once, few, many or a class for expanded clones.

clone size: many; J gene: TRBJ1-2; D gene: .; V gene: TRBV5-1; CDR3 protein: CASSLRPNYGYTF; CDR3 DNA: TGCGCCAGCAGCTTGCGGCCGAACTATGGCTACACCTTC
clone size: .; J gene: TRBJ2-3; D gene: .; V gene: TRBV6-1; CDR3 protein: CASTEQVPDTQYF; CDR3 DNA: TGTGCCAGCACTGAACAGGTTCCAGATACGCAGTATTTT
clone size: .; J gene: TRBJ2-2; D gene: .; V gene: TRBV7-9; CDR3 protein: CASSLAGVPDGELFF; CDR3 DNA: TGTGCCAGCAGCTTAGCGGGGGTTCCGGACGGGGAGCTGTTTTTT
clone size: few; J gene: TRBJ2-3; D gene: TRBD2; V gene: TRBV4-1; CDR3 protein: CASSSSGLAGVTDTQYF; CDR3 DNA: TGCGCCAGCAGCTCGTCGGGACTAGCGGGAGTCACAGATACGCAGTATTTT
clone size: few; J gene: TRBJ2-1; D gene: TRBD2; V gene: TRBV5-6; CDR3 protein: CASSPKRGRGNEQFF; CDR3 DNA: TGTGCCAGCAGCCCGAAGCGGGGGCGGGGCAATGAGCAGTTCTTC
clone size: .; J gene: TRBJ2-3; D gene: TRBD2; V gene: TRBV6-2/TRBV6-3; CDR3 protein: CASSYSSHNPWTSGVSTDTQYF; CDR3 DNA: TGTGCCAGCAGTTACTCGAGTCACAACCCCTGGACTAGCGGGGTCAGCACAGATACGCAGTATTTT
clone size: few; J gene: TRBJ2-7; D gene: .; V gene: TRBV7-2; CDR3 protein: CASSLDRVLTYEQYF; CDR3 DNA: TGTGCCAGCAGCTTAGACAGGGTACTAACCTACGAGCAGTACTTC
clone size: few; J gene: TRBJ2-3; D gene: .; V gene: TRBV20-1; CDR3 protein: CSAEGASTDTQYF; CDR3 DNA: TGCAGTGCAGAAGGGGCAAGTACAGATACGCAGTATTTT
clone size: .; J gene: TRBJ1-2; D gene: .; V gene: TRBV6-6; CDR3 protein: CASRAQVGYTF; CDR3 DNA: TGTGCCAGCAGGGCCCAAGTGGGCTACACCTTC
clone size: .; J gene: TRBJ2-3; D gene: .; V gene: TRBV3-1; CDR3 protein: CASSQVGTTDTQYF; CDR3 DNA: TGTGCCAGCAGCCAAGTGGGGACCACAGATACGCAGTATTTT
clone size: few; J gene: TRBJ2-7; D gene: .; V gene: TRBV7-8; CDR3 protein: CASSVTGTTYEQYF; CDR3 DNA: TGTGCCAGCAGCGTAACCGGGACCACCTACGAGCAGTACTTC
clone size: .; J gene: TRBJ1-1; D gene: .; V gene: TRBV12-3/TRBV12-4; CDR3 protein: CASSPHWWGGPHEAFF; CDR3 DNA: TGTGCCAGCAGTCCCCACTGGTGGGGGGGCCCCCATGAAGCTTTCTTT
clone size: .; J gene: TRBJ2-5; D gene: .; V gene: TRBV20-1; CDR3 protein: CSAGRQAYGQYF; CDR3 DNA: TGCAGTGCTGGTAGACAGGCCTACGGGCAGTACTTC
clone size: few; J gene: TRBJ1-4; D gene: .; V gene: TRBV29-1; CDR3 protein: CSAETVSNEKLFF; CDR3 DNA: TGCAGCGCCGAAACAGTTTCCAATGAAAAACTGTTTTTT
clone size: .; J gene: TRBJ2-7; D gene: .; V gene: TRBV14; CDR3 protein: CASSQDTRGAGRDEQYF; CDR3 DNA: TGTGCCAGCAGCCAAGATACGCGTGGGGCAGGTAGGGACGAGCAGTACTTC
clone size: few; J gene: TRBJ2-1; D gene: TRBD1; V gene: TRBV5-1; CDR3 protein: CASSRRDRHSNEQFF; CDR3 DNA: TGCGCCAGCAGCCGCCGGGACAGGCACTCCAATGAGCAGTTCTTC
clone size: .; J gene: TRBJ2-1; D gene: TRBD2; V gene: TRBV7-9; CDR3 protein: CASSLSGGLVGETVYNEQFF; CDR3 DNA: TGTGCCAGCAGCCTCAGTGGGGGACTAGTGGGAGAAACTGTCTACAATGAGCAGTTCTTC
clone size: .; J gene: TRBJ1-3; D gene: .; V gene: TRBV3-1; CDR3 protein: CASSRLRDSGNTIYF; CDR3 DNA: TGTGCCAGCAGCCGCCTAAGGGACTCTGGAAACACCATATATTTT
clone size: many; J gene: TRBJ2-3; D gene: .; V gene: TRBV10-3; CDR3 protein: CAISGTADTQYF; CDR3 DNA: TGTGCCATCAGTGGGACGGCAGATACGCAGTATTTT
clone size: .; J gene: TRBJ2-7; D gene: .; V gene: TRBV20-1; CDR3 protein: CSARLGRRASYEQYF; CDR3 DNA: TGCAGTGCTAGGTTGGGTCGGAGAGCCTCCTACGAGCAGTACTTC
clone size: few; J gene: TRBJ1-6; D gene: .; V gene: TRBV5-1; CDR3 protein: CASRNSGEHNSPLHF; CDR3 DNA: TGCGCCAGCAGGAACTCCGGGGAACATAATTCACCCCTCCACTTT
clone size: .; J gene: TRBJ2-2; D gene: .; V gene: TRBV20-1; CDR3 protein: CSAREEELFF; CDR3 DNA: TGCAGTGCTAGAGAAGAGGAGCTGTTTTTT
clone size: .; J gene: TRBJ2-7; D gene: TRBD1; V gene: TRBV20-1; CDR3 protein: CSASSPGTGDFEQYF; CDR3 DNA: TGCAGTGCTAGTTCCCCCGGGACAGGGGATTTCGAGCAGTACTTC
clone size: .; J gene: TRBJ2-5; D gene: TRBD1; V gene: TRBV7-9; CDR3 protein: CANSPMGQGTRETQYF; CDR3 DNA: TGTGCCAACAGCCCGATGGGACAGGGAACAAGGGAGACCCAGTACTTC
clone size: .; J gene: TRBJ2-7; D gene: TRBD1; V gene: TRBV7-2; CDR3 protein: CTSSLASGTGYYEQYF; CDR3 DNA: TGTACCAGCAGCTTAGCCTCCGGGACAGGGTACTACGAGCAGTACTTC
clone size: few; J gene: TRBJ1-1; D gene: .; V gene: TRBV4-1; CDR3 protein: CASSQVARNTEAFF; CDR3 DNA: TGCGCCAGCAGCCAAGTCGCCAGGAACACTGAAGCTTTCTTT
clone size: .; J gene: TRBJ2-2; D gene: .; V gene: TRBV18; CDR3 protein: CASSPQQAVTGELFF; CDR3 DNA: TGTGCCAGCTCACCCCAACAAGCAGTAACCGGGGAGCTGTTTTTT
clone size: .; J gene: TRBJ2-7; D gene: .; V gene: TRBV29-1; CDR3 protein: CSVGAGTAGRHEQYF; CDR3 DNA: TGCAGCGTTGGAGCCGGGACAGCGGGAAGACACGAGCAGTACTTC
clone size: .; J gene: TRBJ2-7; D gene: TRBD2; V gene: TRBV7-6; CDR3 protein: CASSFRTSGGNEQYF; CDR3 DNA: TGTGCCAGCAGCTTTAGGACTAGCGGGGGCAATGAGCAGTACTTC
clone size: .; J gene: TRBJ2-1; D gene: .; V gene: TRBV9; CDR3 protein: CASSVGLFYEQFF; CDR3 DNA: TGTGCCAGCAGCGTAGGACTATTTTATGAGCAGTTCTTC
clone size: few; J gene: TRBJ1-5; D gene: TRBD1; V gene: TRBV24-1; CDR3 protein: CATSDGGQGLGLPQHF; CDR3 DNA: TGTGCCACCAGTGACGGCGGACAGGGGTTAGGTCTGCCCCAGCATTTT
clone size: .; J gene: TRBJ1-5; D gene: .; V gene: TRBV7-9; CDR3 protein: CASSLGVLQGRNQPQHF; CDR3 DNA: TGTGCCAGCAGCTTAGGAGTACTTCAGGGGCGAAATCAGCCCCAGCATTTT
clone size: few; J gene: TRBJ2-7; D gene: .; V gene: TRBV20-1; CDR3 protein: CSAKRLEGAPYEQYF; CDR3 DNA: TGCAGTGCTAAGAGACTGGAGGGGGCCCCCTACGAGCAGTACTTC
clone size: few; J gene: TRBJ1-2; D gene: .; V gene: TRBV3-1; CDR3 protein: CASSQSRVGYGYTF; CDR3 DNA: TGTGCCAGCAGCCAGTCTCGGGTTGGCTATGGCTACACCTTC
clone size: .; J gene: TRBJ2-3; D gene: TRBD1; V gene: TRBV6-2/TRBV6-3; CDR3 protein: CASSYSGTGADTQYF; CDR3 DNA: TGTGCCAGCAGTTATTCCGGGACAGGGGCGGATACGCAGTATTTT
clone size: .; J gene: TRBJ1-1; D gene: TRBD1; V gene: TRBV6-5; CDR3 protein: CASSLEWGQGIWNTEAFF; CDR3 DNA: TGTGCCAGCAGCCTCGAGTGGGGACAGGGGATATGGAACACTGAAGCTTTCTTT
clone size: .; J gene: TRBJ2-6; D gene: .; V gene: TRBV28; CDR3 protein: CASSFLSAANVLTF; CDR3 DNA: TGTGCCAGCAGTTTTTTGTCTGCGGCCAACGTCCTGACTTTC
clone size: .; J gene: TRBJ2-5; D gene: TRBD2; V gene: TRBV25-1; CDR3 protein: CASASGSWETQYF; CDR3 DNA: TGTGCCAGTGCTAGCGGTTCTTGGGAGACCCAGTACTTC
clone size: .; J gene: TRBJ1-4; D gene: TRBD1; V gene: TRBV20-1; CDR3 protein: CSARGGPENEKLFF; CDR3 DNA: TGCAGTGCCCGAGGGGGCCCGGAGAATGAAAAACTGTTTTTT
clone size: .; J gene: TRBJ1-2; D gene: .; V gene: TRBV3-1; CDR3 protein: CASSARPPNYGYTF; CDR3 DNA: TGTGCCAGCAGCGCAAGACCACCTAACTATGGCTACACCTTC
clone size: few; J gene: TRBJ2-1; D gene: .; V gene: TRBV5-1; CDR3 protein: CASSLLPTSYNEQFF; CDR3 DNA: TGCGCCAGCAGTTTGCTACCTACCTCCTACAATGAGCAGTTCTTC
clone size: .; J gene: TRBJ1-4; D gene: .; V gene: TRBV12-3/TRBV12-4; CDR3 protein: CASSPLGRNQKLFF; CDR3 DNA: TGTGCCAGCAGCCCGCTTGGGCGAAATCAAAAACTGTTTTTT
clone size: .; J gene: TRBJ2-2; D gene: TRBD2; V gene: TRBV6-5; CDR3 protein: CASSYLAGRKAGELFF; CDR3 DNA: TGTGCCAGCAGTTATTTAGCGGGACGGAAGGCCGGGGAGCTGTTTTTT
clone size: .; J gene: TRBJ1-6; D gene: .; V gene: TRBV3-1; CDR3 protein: CASSQGGRAASPLHF; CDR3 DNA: TGTGCCAGCAGCCAAGGTGGCAGGGCAGCCTCACCCCTCCACTTT